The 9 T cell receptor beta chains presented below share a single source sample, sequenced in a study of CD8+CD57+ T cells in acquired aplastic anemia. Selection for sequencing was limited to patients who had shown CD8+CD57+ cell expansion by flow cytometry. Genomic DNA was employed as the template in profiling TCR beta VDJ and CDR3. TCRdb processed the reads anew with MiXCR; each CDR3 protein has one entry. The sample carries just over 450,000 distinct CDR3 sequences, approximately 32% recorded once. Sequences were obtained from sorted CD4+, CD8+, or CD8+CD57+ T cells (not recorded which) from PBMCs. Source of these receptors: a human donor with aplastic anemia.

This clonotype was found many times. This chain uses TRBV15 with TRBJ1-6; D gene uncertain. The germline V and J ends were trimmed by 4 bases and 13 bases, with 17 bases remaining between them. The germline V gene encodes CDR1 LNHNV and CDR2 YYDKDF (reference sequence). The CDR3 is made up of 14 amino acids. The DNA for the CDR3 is TGTGCCACCAGCATGACGACCGACGGAGCGCCCCTCCACTTT. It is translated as CATSMTTDGAPLHF.

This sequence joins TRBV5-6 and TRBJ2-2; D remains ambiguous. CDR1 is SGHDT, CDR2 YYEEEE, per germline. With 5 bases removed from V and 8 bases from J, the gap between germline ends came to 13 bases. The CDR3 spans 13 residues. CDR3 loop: CASSASQMGELFF. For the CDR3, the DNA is TGTGCCAGCAGTGCCAGTCAGATGGGGGAGCTGTTTTTT.

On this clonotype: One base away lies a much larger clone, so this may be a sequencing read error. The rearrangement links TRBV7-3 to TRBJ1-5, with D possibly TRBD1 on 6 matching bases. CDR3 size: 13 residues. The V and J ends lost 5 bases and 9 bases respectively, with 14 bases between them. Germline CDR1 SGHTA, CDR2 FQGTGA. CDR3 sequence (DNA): TGTGCCAGCAGCCTACAAGGCAGGGGGCCCCAGCATTTT. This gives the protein CASSLQGRGPQHF.

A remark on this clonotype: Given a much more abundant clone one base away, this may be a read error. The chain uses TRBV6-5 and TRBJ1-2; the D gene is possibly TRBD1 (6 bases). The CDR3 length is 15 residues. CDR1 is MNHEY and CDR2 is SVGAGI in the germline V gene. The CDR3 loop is CARSSGHAINYGYTF. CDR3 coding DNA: TGTGCCCGCAGTTCGGGACACGCAATTAACTATGGCTACACCTTC.

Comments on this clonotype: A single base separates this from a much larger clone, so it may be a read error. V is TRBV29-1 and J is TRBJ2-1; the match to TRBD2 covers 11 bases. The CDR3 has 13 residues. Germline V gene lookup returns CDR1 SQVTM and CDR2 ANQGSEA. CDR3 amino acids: CSVVAGGPLEQSF. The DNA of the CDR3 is TGCAGCGTTGTAGCGGGGGGGCCTCTTGAGCAGTCCTTC.

CDR3 region: CASRGRKEHYGYTF. Here the CDR3 DNA reads TGTGCCAGCAGAGGGCGTAAAGAACACTATGGCTACACCTTC. The chain employs TRBV2 and TRBJ1-2, with unresolved D. This CDR3 has 14 residues. Germline V gene lookup returns CDR1 SNHLY and CDR2 FYNNEI. Trimming removed 6 bases from V and 3 bases from J, with 14 bases in between.

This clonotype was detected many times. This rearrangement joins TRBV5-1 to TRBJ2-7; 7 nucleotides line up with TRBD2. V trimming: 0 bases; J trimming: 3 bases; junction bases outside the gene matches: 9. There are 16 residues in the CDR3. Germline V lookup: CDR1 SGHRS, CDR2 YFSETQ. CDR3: CASSLGLAELLYEQYF. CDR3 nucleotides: TGCGCCAGCAGCTTGGGGCTAGCGGAACTCCTCTACGAGCAGTACTTC.

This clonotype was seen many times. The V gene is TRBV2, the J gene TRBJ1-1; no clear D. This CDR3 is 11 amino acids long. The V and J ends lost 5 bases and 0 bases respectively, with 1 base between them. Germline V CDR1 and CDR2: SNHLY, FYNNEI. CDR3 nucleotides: TGTGCCAGCAGTATGAACACTGAAGCTTTCTTT. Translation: CASSMNTEAFF.

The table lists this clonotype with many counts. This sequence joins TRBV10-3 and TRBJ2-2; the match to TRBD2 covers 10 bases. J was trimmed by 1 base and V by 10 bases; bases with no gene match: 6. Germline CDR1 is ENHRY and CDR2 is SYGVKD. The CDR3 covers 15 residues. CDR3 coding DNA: TGTGCCACAACCCGGACTAGCGGGAACACCGGGGAGCTGTTTTTT. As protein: CATTRTSGNTGELFF.